The rows below give T cell receptor beta chains drawn from one sample of a study of cytomegalovirus exposure and HLA in healthy donors. Using immunoSEQ multiplex PCR, the repertoire was profiled, and TCRdb retains in-frame clones only, with some absent. The table records approximately 190,000 clones, roughly 80% of them present only once. The sample consisted of PBMCs. Receptors originate from a man in his fifties or sixties in good health and CMV-seronegative. CDR3s include the opening cysteine and the closing phenylalanine or tryptophan.

V gene: TRBV19
CDR3 protein: CASSIAPQGLNTEAFF

V gene: TRBV15
CDR3 protein: CATSMRTGETQYF

V gene: TRBV13
CDR3 protein: CASSRGGELETQYF

V gene: TRBV30
CDR3 protein: CAWSPRRDSNQPQHF

V gene: TRBV27
CDR3 protein: CASSLLTGGEAFF

V gene: TRBV18
CDR3 protein: CASSAGGALGNTIYF

V gene: TRBV4-1
CDR3 protein: CASNGGGAYNEQFF

V gene: TRBV19
CDR3 protein: CASSITGKGNTEAFF

V gene: TRBV5-1
CDR3 protein: CASSFSTGGSLGEAFF

V gene: TRBV5-4
CDR3 protein: CASSSPRLTRDTEAFF

V gene: TRBV5-1
CDR3 protein: CASSLEADSAYEQYF

V gene: TRBV6-6
CDR3 protein: CATYRVPYNEQFF

V gene: TRBV6-6
CDR3 protein: CASSYSTGKGEQYF

V gene: TRBV7-2
CDR3 protein: CASSFTGTVLAAEAFF

V gene: TRBV7-9
CDR3 protein: CASSLGQNYEQYF

V gene: TRBV7-9
CDR3 protein: CASSFSGRNTEAFF

V gene: TRBV4-3
CDR3 protein: CASSQGASGGNEQFF

V gene: TRBV5-4
CDR3 protein: CASSMGLATNNEQFF

V gene: TRBV4-3
CDR3 protein: CASPDRVKNRYTF

V gene: TRBV5-1
CDR3 protein: CASSLADSGTDGGYTF

V gene: TRBV10-3
CDR3 protein: CAITTGVGGYTF

V gene: TRBV6-1
CDR3 protein: CASDKSNQPQHF

V gene: TRBV4-1
CDR3 protein: CASSHRTSGGAGDEQFF

V gene: TRBV7-9
CDR3 protein: CASSLKPAGYTF

V gene: TRBV19
CDR3 protein: CASLNGDNGYTF

V gene: TRBV7-2
CDR3 protein: CASSLPGGLTEAFF

V gene: TRBV5-1
CDR3 protein: CAKHGSVLSYNEQFF

V gene: TRBV4-1
CDR3 protein: CASSQEGREGSPLHF

V gene: TRBV29-1
CDR3 protein: CSVEVAESSYEQYF

V gene: TRBV7-9
CDR3 protein: CASSPSGGGRYEQFF

V gene: TRBV20-1
CDR3 protein: CSAQRETQYF

V gene: TRBV7-9
CDR3 protein: CASSPVSGNTIYF

V gene: TRBV30
CDR3 protein: CAWGLGASSYNEQFF

V gene: TRBV7-6
CDR3 protein: CASSLSGQGSYGYTF

V gene: TRBV2
CDR3 protein: CANLDRGSGANVLTF

V gene: TRBV5-1
CDR3 protein: CASTTAGANVLTF

V gene: TRBV15
CDR3 protein: CATSRGGATEAFF

V gene: TRBV25-1
CDR3 protein: CASSQNRDEQYF

V gene: TRBV9
CDR3 protein: CASSDSPGGQAGELFF

V gene: TRBV2
CDR3 protein: CASSRGGVGTDTQYF

V gene: TRBV9
CDR3 protein: CASSVGGQKNIQYF

V gene: TRBV21-1
CDR3 protein: CASSNRPGGSSGANVLTF

V gene: TRBV4-3
CDR3 protein: CASSQDSAGFANQPQHF

V gene: TRBV2
CDR3 protein: CASSETQGFTVNTIYF

V gene: TRBV9
CDR3 protein: CASSVGTSVTYNEQFF

V gene: TRBV5-5
CDR3 protein: CASSSDRGPSYGYTF

V gene: TRBV7-9
CDR3 protein: CASSRTKPGTGTYEQYF

V gene: TRBV5-5
CDR3 protein: CASSQQGTPNYGYTF

V gene: TRBV7-9
CDR3 protein: CSSSLAGGGYTF

V gene: TRBV2
CDR3 protein: CASSVSHAGSYEQYF